The 23 T cell receptor beta chains listed next were all sequenced from one sample in a study of CD8+CD57+ T cells in acquired aplastic anemia. CDR3 and TCR beta VDJ profiling relied on a genomic DNA template. MiXCR was run by TCRdb on the reads, yielding one entry per CDR3 protein. The repertoire includes around 170,000 distinct CDR3 sequences, approximately 60% of them detected once, and under 50% sits in the top ten. The sequenced sample consisted of sorted CD4+, CD8+, or CD8+CD57+ T cells (not recorded which) from PBMCs. These TCRs come from a human donor in good health.

The chain employs TRBV11-2 and TRBJ2-7; possibly TRBD1 or TRBD2 for D (5 bases each). Germline V gives CDR1 SGHAT, CDR2 FQNNGV. The CDR3 runs to 18 residues. V was pared by 1 base and J by 5 bases, with 24 bases between. CDR3 coding DNA: TGTGCCAGCAGCTTAGGTCGGTCCCTAGCCTCCCTGGGACACGAGCAGTACTTC. It is translated as CASSLGRSLASLGHEQYF.

The chain carries TRBV6-1 and TRBJ2-5, with 9 positions matching TRBD2. V shed 4 bases and J 2 bases; nucleotides not matched to a gene: 5. Per germline, CDR1 MNHNS and CDR2 SASEGT. The CDR3 totals 15 residues. CDR3 DNA sequence: TGTGCCAGCAGTGCCCTAGCGGGGACACAAGAGACCCAGTACTTC. Its translation: CASSALAGTQETQYF.

V is TRBV15 and J is TRBJ2-2; no reliable D call. This CDR3 contains 13 residues. Per the germline V gene, CDR1 is LNHNV and CDR2 is YYDKDF (reference sequence). V gave up 1 base and J gave up 5 bases, with 5 bases separating them. This CDR3 is CATSRAETGELFF. CDR3 DNA sequence: TGTGCCACCAGCAGAGCCGAAACCGGGGAGCTGTTTTTT.

The chain carries TRBV20-1 and TRBJ2-1, with D unclear. The CDR3 covers 14 residues. The V end lost 1 base, the J end lost 6 bases, and 13 bases lay between the germline ends. The germline V gene has CDR1 DFQATT and CDR2 SNEGSKA (reference sequence). CDR3 in amino acids: CSARGAASGNEQFF. Written as DNA, the CDR3 is TGCAGTGCTAGAGGTGCGGCTTCGGGCAATGAGCAGTTCTTC.

Regarding this clonotype: A read error is likely, as this CDR3 ends without the conserved phenylalanine or tryptophan. The DNA is left out, because the CDR3 cannot be placed on it with certainty; the CDR3 is given as TCRdb lists it. The chain recombines TRBV20-1 with TRBJ1-1. Per the germline V gene, CDR1 is DFQATT and CDR2 is SNEGSKA (reference sequence). Ends included, the CDR3 has 9 residues. The CDR3 loop reads CSARYPGNY.

The sample holds many counts of this clonotype. The rearrangement joins TRBV2 to TRBJ2-1; D is ambiguous. Trimming left V 11 bases short and J 6 bases short, with 20 bases between. The CDR3 spans 14 residues. Germline loops: CDR1 SNHLY, CDR2 FYNNEI. The CDR3: CASIVPLASNEQFF. CDR3 coding DNA: TGTGCCTCCATAGTACCGCTCGCAAGCAATGAGCAGTTCTTC.

On this clonotype itself: The junction differs from germline at one of its ends, possibly a read error. The rearrangement uses TRBV2 and TRBJ1-1, with 8 bases fitting TRBD1. Germline-derived CDR1 and CDR2 are SNHLY and FYNNEI. The CDR3 has 13 residues. CDR3 coding DNA: TGTGCCAGCAGTGGGACAGGGAACACTGAAGCTCTCTTT. Translating it yields CASSGTGNTEALF.

Comments on this clonotype: Since no conserved phenylalanine or tryptophan closes the CDR3, a read error is the likely cause. It is unclear where the CDR3 begins or ends on the DNA, so no DNA is shown, and the CDR3 is as TCRdb lists it. The chain couples TRBV24-1 to TRBJ2-2; TRBD1 is the table's D call, not checked against the DNA. The CDR3 contains 14 residues when both ends are counted. Looked up from germline, CDR1 is KGHDR and CDR2 is SFDVKD. The CDR3 sequence is CATSAPGQGVLCFR.

This clonotype was counted ten times or more. The rearrangement joins TRBV19 to TRBJ2-7; either TRBD1 or TRBD2 may supply D (6 bases each). Germline CDR1 reads LNHDA; CDR2 reads SQIVND (reference sequence). The CDR3 runs to 13 residues. V dropped 5 bases and J dropped 5 bases, with 13 bases sitting between them. The CDR3, as DNA: TGTGCCAGTAGTTATTCGGGGGCGGACGAGCAGTACTTC. Translated, it gives CASSYSGADEQYF.

This clonotype was counted at least ten times. The chain is built from TRBV4-2 and TRBJ1-1, with D hard to call. Trimming took 1 base from V and 1 from J, leaving 4 bases between them. This CDR3 contains 13 residues. Looked up from germline, CDR1 is LGHNA and CDR2 is YNFKEQ. The DNA of the CDR3 is TGTGCCAGCAGCCAAGCCTCGAACACTGAAGCTTTCTTT. Translation gives CASSQASNTEAFF.

The genes are TRBV2 and TRBJ1-2; D gene unclear. The CDR3 has 12 residues. Looked up from germline, CDR1 is SNHLY and CDR2 is FYNNEI. The germline V and J ends were trimmed by 6 bases and 8 bases, with 13 bases remaining between them. This CDR3 reads CASSPDGAGYTF. DNA of the CDR3: TGTGCCAGCAGCCCTGATGGCGCCGGCTACACCTTC.

The chain couples TRBV6-5 to TRBJ2-7, with a weak D call TRBD1 (5 bases). The germline V and J ends were trimmed by 0 bases and 5 bases, with 14 bases remaining between them. CDR3 size: 15 residues. CDR1 is MNHEY, CDR2 SVGAGI, per germline. As DNA, the CDR3 is TGTGCCAGCAGTTACTCGATACAGGTAATCAACGAGCAGTACTTC. This codes for CASSYSIQVINEQYF.

V is TRBV2 and J is TRBJ1-2; D remains unclear. CDR1 is SNHLY and CDR2 is FYNNEI in the germline V gene. This CDR3 is 13 amino acids long. Trimming shortened V by 3 bases and J by 0 bases, and 5 bases separated the two germline ends. The CDR3 DNA sequence: TGTGCCAGCAGTGAGGCAGCTAACTATGGCTACACCTTC. The encoded protein is CASSEAANYGYTF.

The chain carries TRBV20-1 and TRBJ2-5, with D uncertain. Germline V gives CDR1 DFQATT, CDR2 SNEGSKA (reference sequence). Trimming took off 3 bases at V and 2 bases at J, with 4 bases between the two ends. The CDR3 totals 11 residues. The CDR3 loop reads CSASRQETQYF. In DNA form, the CDR3 reads TGCAGTGCTAGCCGGCAAGAGACCCAGTACTTC.

V usage is TRBV20-1 and J usage is TRBJ2-7; tentative D call: TRBD2 (5 bases). CDR1 is DFQATT and CDR2 is SNEGSKA in the germline V gene (reference sequence). Trimming left V 4 bases short and J 0 bases short, with 7 bases between. The CDR3 is made up of 12 amino acids. CDR3 sequence (DNA): TGCAGTGCTAACGGGGACTCCTACGAGCAGTACTTC. Its protein product is CSANGDSYEQYF.

This clonotype appeared many times. CDR3 sequence (DNA): TGTGCCAGCAGCGCTGGGGACGTCGGCTATTCACCCCTCCACTTT. Amino acid sequence: CASSAGDVGYSPLHF. V and J are TRBV9 and TRBJ1-6; possible D gene TRBD1, 5 bases. CDR1 and CDR2 from the germline V gene are SGDLS and YYNGEE. V dropped 3 bases and J dropped 8 bases, with 15 bases sitting between them. The CDR3 sequence is 15 residues long.

This clonotype was recorded at least ten times. V gene TRBV5-1 combines with J gene TRBJ2-3; TRBD1 matches at 12 bases. Unmatched junction bases numbered 10, after V lost 4 bases and J lost 4 bases. The germline V gene encodes CDR1 SGHRS and CDR2 YFSETQ. CDR3 size: 17 residues. The CDR3 region is CASSIPGQGASADTQYF. The DNA for the CDR3 is TGCGCCAGCAGCATACCGGGACAGGGGGCCTCAGCAGATACGCAGTATTTT.

This rearrangement joins TRBV20-1 to TRBJ2-3, with 7 bases aligning to TRBD2. With V trimmed by 3 bases and J by 0 bases, 6 bases remained unmatched. The germline gives CDR1 DFQATT, CDR2 SNEGSKA (reference sequence). The CDR3 is 15 amino acids. CDR3 sequence (DNA): TGCAGTGCTAGGGCTAGCGGTCTTAGCACAGATACGCAGTATTTT. As protein: CSARASGLSTDTQYF.

This clonotype has at least ten counts. The V gene is TRBV20-1, the J gene TRBJ2-2, with D maybe TRBD2 (5 bases). Trimming took off 5 bases at V and 6 bases at J, with 22 bases between the two ends. The CDR3 contains 16 residues. Germline CDR1 is DFQATT and CDR2 is SNEGSKA (reference sequence). CDR3 in DNA: TGCAGTGCTCAGCCCGAGGTGAGGGCCACCGCCGGGGAGCTGTTTTTT. Encoded protein: CSAQPEVRATAGELFF.

The gene calls are TRBV7-9 and TRBJ2-1; D might be TRBD2 (6 bases). Germline V gene lookup returns CDR1 SEHNR and CDR2 FQNEAQ (reference sequence). The V and J ends lost 1 base and 2 bases respectively, with 12 bases between them. The CDR3 extends over 16 amino acids. The CDR3 sequence is CASSLEPEGTYNEQFF. CDR3 nucleotide sequence: TGTGCCAGCAGCTTAGAACCGGAGGGGACCTACAATGAGCAGTTCTTC.

The DNA for the CDR3 is TGTGCCAGCGTTCGGGGTTTGTCAGAGACCCAGTACTTC. Translated: CASVRGLSETQYF. V usage is TRBV7-9 and J usage is TRBJ2-5; the D gene is possibly TRBD2 (5 bases). The V gene's germline CDR1 is SEHNR and CDR2 FQNEAQ (reference sequence). The V end lost 8 bases, the J end lost 4 bases, and 14 bases lay between the germline ends. The CDR3 length is 13 residues. Based on the CDR3 plus reference TRBV7-9 and TRBJ2-5, the full variable domain is DTGVSQNPRHKITKRGQNVTFRCDPISEHNRLYWYRQTLGQGPEFLTYFQNEAQLEKSRLLSDRFSAERPKGSFSTLEIQRTEQGDSAMYLCASVRGLSETQYFGPGTRLLVL.

The chain has TRBV15 and TRBJ1-2; maybe TRBD1 (5 bases). Trimming removed 5 bases from V and 5 bases from J, with 12 bases in between. The germline CDR1 and CDR2 sequences are LNHNV and YYDKDF (reference sequence). The CDR3 is 13 residues long. For the CDR3, the DNA is TGTGCCACCAGCCCACCACGGGGGTATGGCTACACCTTC. It specifies CATSPPRGYGYTF.

There are many counts of this clonotype. This chain joins TRBV5-1 and TRBJ2-3, with TRBD1 identical over 9 bases. In germline, CDR1 is SGHRS, CDR2 YFSETQ. The CDR3 loop spans 14 amino acids. The ends lost 3 bases at V and 3 bases at J; junction bases unmatched: 2. CDR3 bases: TGCGCCAGCAGCTGGACAGGGGATACAGATACGCAGTATTTT. As protein: CASSWTGDTDTQYF.